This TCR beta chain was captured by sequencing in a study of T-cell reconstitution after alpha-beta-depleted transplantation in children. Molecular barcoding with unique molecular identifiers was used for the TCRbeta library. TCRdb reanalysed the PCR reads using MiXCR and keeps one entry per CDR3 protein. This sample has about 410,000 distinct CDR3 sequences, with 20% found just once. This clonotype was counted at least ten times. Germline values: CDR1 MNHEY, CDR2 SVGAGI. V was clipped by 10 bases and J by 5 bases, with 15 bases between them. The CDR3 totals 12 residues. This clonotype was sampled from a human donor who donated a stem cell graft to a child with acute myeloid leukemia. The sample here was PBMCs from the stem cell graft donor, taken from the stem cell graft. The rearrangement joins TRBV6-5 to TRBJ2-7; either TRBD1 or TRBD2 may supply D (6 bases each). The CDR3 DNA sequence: TGTGCCACGCAGGGGAGGAGCGACGAGCAGTACTTC. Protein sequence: CATQGRSDEQYF.